This T cell receptor beta chain was captured by sequencing in a study of Graves' ophthalmopathy and Graves' hyperthyroidism. Details on this clonotype: Its antigen is still unknown.

General observations from the study: Among thyroid clonotypes expanded above 0.001 frequency, most also appeared in blood.

CDR3 regions of TCR beta were amplified from RNA transcripts. Scientists carried out first-round RT-PCR using HTBI primers and then a second-round multiplex PCR. Each CDR3 protein is one row after TCRdb ran MiXCR on the multiplex PCR reads. The sample yields about 740,000 distinct CDR3 sequences, around 40% seen once. The CDR3 runs to 13 residues. The V end lost 1 base, the J end lost 6 bases, and 9 bases lay between the germline ends. Germline CDR1 reads SGHTA; CDR2 reads FQGNSA. The rearrangement joins TRBV7-2 to TRBJ1-2, with D possibly TRBD1 on 5 matching bases. This receptor was obtained from an adult man with Graves' ophthalmopathy. Sequencing was done on a sample of peripheral blood. For the CDR3, the DNA is TGTGCCAGCAGCTTAGATGGGGCTGATGGCTACACCTTC. This encodes CASSLDGADGYTF. The variable domain in full, completed from reference TRBV7-2 and TRBJ1-2, reads GAGVSQSPSNKVTEKGKDVELRCDPISGHTALYWYRQSLGQGLEFLIYFQGNSAPDKSGLPSDRFSAERTGGSVSTLTIQRTQQEDSAVYLCASSLDGADGYTFGSGTRLTVV.